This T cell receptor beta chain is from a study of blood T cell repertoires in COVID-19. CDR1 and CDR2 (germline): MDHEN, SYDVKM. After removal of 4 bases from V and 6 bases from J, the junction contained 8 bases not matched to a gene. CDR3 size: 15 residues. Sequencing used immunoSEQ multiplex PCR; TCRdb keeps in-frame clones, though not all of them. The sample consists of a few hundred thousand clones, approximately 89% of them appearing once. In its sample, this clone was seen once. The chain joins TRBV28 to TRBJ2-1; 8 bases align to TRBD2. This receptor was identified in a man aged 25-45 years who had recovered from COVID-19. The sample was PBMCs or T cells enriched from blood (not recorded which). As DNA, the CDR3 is TGTGCCAGCAGTTACGGGACTAGTTTTGGCAATGAGCAGTTCTTC. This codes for CASSYGTSFGNEQFF.